The text below deals with one TCR beta chain. This entry is derived from a study of T cell repertoires in ileal Crohn's disease. This table comes from immunoSEQ multiplex PCR, and its TCRdb copy is limited to in-frame clones, with some not included. The table shows about 9,400 clones, with roughly three quarters occurring only once. Germline loops: CDR1 MNHNS, CDR2 SASEGT. J lost 3 bases, V lost 5 bases, and 2 bases had no gene match. The CDR3 spans 13 residues. Sample time point: neoterminal ileum biopsy at postoperative endoscopy, about 6 months after surgery. This sequence was found in an adult with Crohn's disease. The sample consisted of ileal tissue. The V call is TRBV6-1, the J call TRBJ1-1; 8 bases are shared with TRBD1. DNA of the CDR3: TGTGCCAGCAGTAGGACAGGGCACACTGAAGCTTTCTTT. Protein sequence: CASSRTGHTEAFF.